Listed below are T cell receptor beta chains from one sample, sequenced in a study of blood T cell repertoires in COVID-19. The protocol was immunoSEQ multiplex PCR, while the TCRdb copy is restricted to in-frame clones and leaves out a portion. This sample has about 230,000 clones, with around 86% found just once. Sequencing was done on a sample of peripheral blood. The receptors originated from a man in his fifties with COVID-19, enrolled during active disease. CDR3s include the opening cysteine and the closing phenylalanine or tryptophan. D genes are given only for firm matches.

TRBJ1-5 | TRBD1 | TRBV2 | CASREPGQGAAQPQHF
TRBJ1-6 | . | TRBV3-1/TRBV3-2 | CASSQDGANSPLHF
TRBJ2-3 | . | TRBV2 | CASTEMRETDTQYF
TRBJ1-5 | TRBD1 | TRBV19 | CASKGTGGQPQHF
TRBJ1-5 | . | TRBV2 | CASRETGWSNQPQHF
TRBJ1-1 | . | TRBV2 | CASRVLSTEAFF
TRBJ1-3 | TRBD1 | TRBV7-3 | CASSTDRENTIYF
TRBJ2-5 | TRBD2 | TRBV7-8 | CASSSRLAGGPGQETQYF
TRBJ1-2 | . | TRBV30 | CAWRGEANYGYTF
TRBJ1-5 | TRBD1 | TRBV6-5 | CASQGAGNQPQHF
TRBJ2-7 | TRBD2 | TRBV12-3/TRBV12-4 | CASSLVGGGEQYF
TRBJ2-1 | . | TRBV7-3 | CASSSTVGATMFF
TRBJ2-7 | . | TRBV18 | CASSAGQSSPQYF
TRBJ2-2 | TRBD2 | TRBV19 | CASSNRGGRLGIAGELFF
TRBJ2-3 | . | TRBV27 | CASSVNSGASTDTQYF
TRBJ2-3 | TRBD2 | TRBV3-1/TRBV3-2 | CASSQLGGGAADTQYF
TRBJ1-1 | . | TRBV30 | CAWQQGWAEAFF
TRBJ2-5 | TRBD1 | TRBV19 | CASSRAPGQGRETQYF
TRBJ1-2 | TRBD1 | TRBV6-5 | CASSYSRTGIYGYTF
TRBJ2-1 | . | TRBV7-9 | CASSFPTAWGQFF
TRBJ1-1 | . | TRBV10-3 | CAISERELNTEAFF
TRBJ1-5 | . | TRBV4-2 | CASSQERNQPQHF
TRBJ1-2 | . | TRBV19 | CASSPLRGGYTF
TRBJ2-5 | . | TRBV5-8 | CASSSGNRGETQYF
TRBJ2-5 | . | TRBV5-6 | CASSLSLAGVGETQYF
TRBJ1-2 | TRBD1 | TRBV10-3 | CAIRGTGGSYGYTF
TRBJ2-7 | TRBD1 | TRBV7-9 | CASSTPGGLNHEQYF
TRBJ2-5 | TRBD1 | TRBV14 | CASSHLRDRQETQYF
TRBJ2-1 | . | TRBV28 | CAITANSYNEQFF
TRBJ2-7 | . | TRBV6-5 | CASNEVREQYF
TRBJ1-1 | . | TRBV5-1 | CASSLVQGLGTEAFF
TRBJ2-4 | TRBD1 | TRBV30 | CAWSVADRRIQYF
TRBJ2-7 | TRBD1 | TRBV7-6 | CASSPGTGGPISYEQYF
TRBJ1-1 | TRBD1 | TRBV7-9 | CASSWAPGQSNTEAFF
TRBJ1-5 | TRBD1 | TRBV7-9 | CASSLGQGGQPQHF
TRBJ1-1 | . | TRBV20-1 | CSPRAPEAFF
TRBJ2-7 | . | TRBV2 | CASRKQGNSYEQYF
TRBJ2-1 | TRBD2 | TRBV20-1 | CSASPSGDYNNEQFF
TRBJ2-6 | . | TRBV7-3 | CASSSSSGANVLTF
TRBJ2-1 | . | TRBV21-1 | CASTDIFPDYSSYNEQFF
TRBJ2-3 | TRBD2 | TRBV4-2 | CASSLGTTTDTQYF
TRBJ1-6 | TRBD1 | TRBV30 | CAWSRGTGGNDSPLHF
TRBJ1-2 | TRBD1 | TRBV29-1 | CSVEAGGNIGYTF
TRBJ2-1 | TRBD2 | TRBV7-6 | CASSLVFFTSGGGNEQFF
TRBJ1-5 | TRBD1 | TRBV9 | CASSKTGENQPQHF
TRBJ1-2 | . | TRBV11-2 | CASSLRAGGVGGYTF
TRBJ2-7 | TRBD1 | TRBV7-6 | CASSAGGGYEQYF
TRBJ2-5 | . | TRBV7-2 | CASGVTGIIQETQYF
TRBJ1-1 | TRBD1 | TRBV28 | CASSPDRDTEAFF
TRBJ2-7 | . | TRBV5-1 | CASSLASSPTYEQYF
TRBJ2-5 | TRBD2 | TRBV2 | CASSDATSGRKETQYF